A single T cell receptor (beta chain) is shown here with its context. A v3.0 immunoSEQ assay was performed at survey level. Measured with immunoSEQ multiplex PCR; TCRdb has only the in-frame clones, and not every one. The sample contains about 21,000 clones, roughly 84% of which appear only once. Per individual, the PBMC samples numbered at least one pre-ART and at least two post-ART. V trimming: 2 bases; J trimming: 3 bases; junction bases outside the gene matches: 9. This CDR3 comprises 17 residues. Germline loops: CDR1 MNHNS, CDR2 SASEGT. This sample was included in a study of long-term antiretroviral therapy in people with HIV. Study-level information: Initial samples were collected about a decade before the 2015 immediate-ART recommendation.

The V call is TRBV6-1, the J call TRBJ2-7, with TRBD2 identical over 11 bases. The origin of this receptor is a man aged 45-60 years with HIV. The material was unsorted PBMCs, obtained at the start of antiretroviral therapy. This CDR3 is CASSEPDGGLADYEQYF. The CDR3 DNA reads as TGTGCCAGCAGTGAACCAGACGGGGGACTAGCGGACTACGAGCAGTACTTC.